These 30 T cell receptor beta chains originate from one sample sequenced in a study of response to subunit inactivated influenza vaccine. TCRdb fed the RT-PCR reads into MiXCR, producing one record per CDR3 protein. The profile covers roughly 160,000 distinct CDR3 sequences, with about 11% appearing a single time and around 12% taken by the ten largest. The sample here was non-naive T cells sorted from PBMCs, taken about 40 days after vaccination. These receptor sequences come from a man aged 50 to 59 who received an inactivated influenza vaccine.

This clonotype was seen only a few times. This rearrangement joins TRBV12-3 or TRBV12-4 to TRBJ2-3; 7 positions match TRBD1. This CDR3 spans 15 amino acids. Trimming removed 3 bases from V and 0 bases from J; junction bases left unmatched: 3. Written as DNA, the CDR3 is TGTGCCAGCAGTTTTGACAGGGTTAGCACAGATACGCAGTATTTT. It specifies CASSFDRVSTDTQYF.

The chain employs TRBV2 and TRBJ2-5, with TRBD1 matching 7 bases. The trim removed 3 bases at V and 1 base at J, leaving 2 bases unmatched. Germline V lookup: CDR1 SNHLY, CDR2 FYNNEI. This CDR3 contains 14 residues. In nucleotides, the CDR3 is TGTGCCAGCAGTGAGGGACAGTTCCAAGAGACCCAGTACTTC. As protein: CASSEGQFQETQYF.

This clonotype was recorded many times. The V gene is TRBV2, the J gene TRBJ2-2; 7 positions match TRBD1. CDR3 size: 13 residues. V was pared by 6 bases and J by 6 bases, with 4 bases of the junction left unmatched. The V gene's germline CDR1 is SNHLY and CDR2 FYNNEI. CDR3 sequence reads: CASRNRGPGELFF. In DNA, the CDR3 is TGTGCCAGCAGGAACAGGGGCCCCGGGGAGCTGTTTTTT.

This clonotype has a handful of counts. The chain links TRBV2 to TRBJ1-2; D possibly corresponds to TRBD1 (6 bases). Looked up from germline, CDR1 is SNHLY and CDR2 is FYNNEI. The V end lost 2 bases, the J end lost 7 bases, and 14 bases lay between the germline ends. This CDR3 comprises 14 residues. CDR3 in DNA: TGTGCCAGCAGTGAAACGGGGGCAGGGCCTGGCTACACCTTC. Protein: CASSETGAGPGYTF.

This clonotype came up a few times. This chain links TRBV12-3 or TRBV12-4 with TRBJ1-2; maybe TRBD1 (5 bases). V lost 10 bases and J lost 8, with 20 bases in between. The CDR3 has 13 amino acids. DNA of the CDR3: TGTGCCATCTTAATGGGGACCAGGACCGGCTACACCTTC. Its protein product is CAILMGTRTGYTF.

This clonotype showed up many times. V usage is TRBV15 and J usage is TRBJ2-1; 7 bases line up with TRBD2. Trimming cost V 2 bases and J 4 bases; bases outside gene matches: 8. The CDR3 runs to 16 residues. Per germline, CDR1 LNHNV and CDR2 YYDKDF (reference sequence). The CDR3 protein is CATSRNVGLGYNEQFF. The CDR3 region has the DNA TGTGCCACCAGCAGAAATGTCGGACTAGGTTACAATGAGCAGTTCTTC.

The V gene is TRBV3-1, the J gene TRBJ2-2; D gene uncertain. The CDR3 is 18 residues long. Germline values: CDR1 LGHDT, CDR2 YNNKEL (reference sequence). The CDR3 DNA is TGTACCATCAGTTTTGGGCAGTACGGTTCCAGTTTTACCGGGGAGCTGTTTTTT. It specifies CTISFGQYGSSFTGELFF.

This clonotype was seen a few times. The genes are TRBV5-1 and TRBJ2-7; the D gene is possibly TRBD2 (6 bases). The CDR3 extends over 16 amino acids. Trimming took 4 bases from V and 0 from J, leaving 17 bases between them. CDR1 and CDR2 from the germline V gene are SGHRS and YFSETQ. The DNA for the CDR3 is TGCGCCAGCAGCCGCCCCGGGGGAATGGCCTCCTACGAGCAGTACTTC. It is translated as CASSRPGGMASYEQYF.

This chain connects TRBV27 to TRBJ1-2, with D possibly matching TRBD1 (5 bases). V dropped 6 bases and J dropped 0 bases, with 14 bases sitting between them. Germline lookup yields CDR1 MNHEY and CDR2 SMNVEV (reference sequence). The CDR3 extends over 15 amino acids. CDR3 protein: CASRKDSASNYGYTF. The CDR3 DNA is TGTGCCAGCAGGAAAGACAGCGCCTCTAACTATGGCTACACCTTC.

V usage is TRBV7-6 and J usage is TRBJ1-2; the D is unclear. Germline lookup yields CDR1 SGHVS and CDR2 FNYEAQ. Trimming took off 5 bases at V and 3 bases at J, with 10 bases between the two ends. This CDR3 is built from 13 residues. CDR3 residues: CASSPSTDYGYTF. The CDR3 nucleotides read TGTGCCAGCAGCCCCTCGACGGACTATGGCTACACCTTC.

At least ten counts were recorded for this clonotype. This CDR3 reads CASSSGTSGYEQYF. The CDR3 DNA follows: TGCGCCAGCAGCTCAGGGACTAGCGGATACGAGCAGTACTTC. The V gene is TRBV5-1, the J gene TRBJ2-7; TRBD2 agrees at 11 bases. The junction had 3 bases not matched to a gene; V was cut back by 3 bases and J by 4 bases. This CDR3 spans 14 amino acids. CDR1 and CDR2 from the germline V gene are SGHRS and YFSETQ.

This clonotype was counted between two and nine times. The gene calls are TRBV28 and TRBJ2-7; the D call may be TRBD1 or TRBD2 (5 bases each). This CDR3 has 12 amino acids. Trimming removed 1 base at V and 8 bases at J, with 9 bases between. Per the germline V gene, CDR1 is MDHEN and CDR2 is SYDVKM. The CDR3 reads CASSLLGEKQYF. The CDR3, as DNA: TGTGCCAGCAGTTTATTGGGGGAAAAGCAGTACTTC.

J is TRBJ1-2 and V is TRBV4-3; D not resolved. V gave up 0 bases and J gave up 2 bases, with 4 bases separating them. The germline CDR1 and CDR2 sequences are LGHNA and YSLEER. The CDR3 runs to 13 residues. In nucleotides, the CDR3 is TGCGCCAGCAGCCAAGAGAGAAACTATGGCTACACCTTC. It specifies CASSQERNYGYTF.

V is TRBV28 and J is TRBJ1-1; D might be TRBD1 (5 bases). With 10 bases removed from V and 4 bases from J, the gap between germline ends came to 22 bases. Per germline, CDR1 MDHEN and CDR2 SYDVKM. The CDR3 is 15 residues long. The CDR3 DNA reads TGTGCCACCCTTAAAGGGGCGGGGTTGACCACTGAAGCTTTCTTT. Translated, it gives CATLKGAGLTTEAFF.

Many counts were recorded for this clonotype. The chain recombines TRBV5-1 with TRBJ2-1; no reliable D call. Trimming took off 9 bases at V and 2 bases at J, with 15 bases between the two ends. Germline-derived CDR1 and CDR2 are SGHRS and YFSETQ. CDR3 length: 14 residues. The CDR3 reads CATNPDGTYNEQFF. The CDR3 DNA follows: TGCGCCACCAATCCGGACGGCACCTACAATGAGCAGTTCTTC.

This clonotype was seen ten or more times. The genes are TRBV19 and TRBJ1-1; tentative D call: TRBD1 (5 bases). Trimming took 4 bases from V and 0 from J, leaving 9 bases between them. The CDR3 is 14 residues long. Germline V gene sequence: CDR1 LNHDA, CDR2 SQIVND (reference sequence). Written as DNA, the CDR3 is TGTGCCAGTAGTAAAACAGGCATGAACACTGAAGCTTTCTTT. It encodes CASSKTGMNTEAFF.

Remarks on this clonotype: A much larger clone lies a single base off, so this may be a read error. This sequence joins TRBV7-2 and TRBJ2-1; D assignment may be TRBD1 or TRBD2 (5 bases each). The V gene's germline CDR1 is SGHTA and CDR2 FQGNSA. CDR3 length: 15 amino acids. The CDR3 region is CASSLRGGRTNEQLF. The CDR3 DNA is TGTGCCAGCAGCTTACGGGGCGGCCGAACCAATGAGCAGCTCTTC.

This rearrangement joins TRBV10-3 to TRBJ1-1; D uncertain. The CDR3 covers 13 residues. CDR1 is ENHRY and CDR2 is SYGVKD in the germline V gene. V gave up 3 bases and J gave up 0 bases, with 5 bases separating them. CDR3 sequence: CAISDRLNTEAFF. For the CDR3, the DNA is TGTGCCATCAGTGACAGATTGAACACTGAAGCTTTCTTT.

The J gene is TRBJ2-5, the V gene TRBV6-2 or TRBV6-3; the match to TRBD2 covers 7 bases. The CDR3 runs 14 residues. Germline CDR1 MNHEY, CDR2 SVGEGT. The J segment lost 1 base and the V segment lost 7 bases, leaving 6 bases of the junction unmatched. In DNA, the CDR3 is TGTGCCAGCATACCGGGGGGTCTCCAAGAGACCCAGTACTTC. As protein: CASIPGGLQETQYF.

Many counts were recorded for this clonotype. This chain links TRBV11-3 with TRBJ1-1, with a tentative D call TRBD1 (6 bases). Germline lookup yields CDR1 SGHNT and CDR2 YENEEA. The CDR3 has 19 residues. V lost 5 bases to trimming and J lost 0 bases, with 25 bases between them. CDR3 amino acids: CASSRRITGAGTMNTEAFF. The CDR3 coding sequence is TGTGCCAGCAGCCGCCGAATCACGGGGGCAGGGACTATGAACACTGAAGCTTTCTTT.

The V and J genes are TRBV20-1 and TRBJ2-5; 12 positions agree with TRBD1. CDR3 length: 14 residues. In germline, CDR1 is DFQATT, CDR2 SNEGSKA (reference sequence). Trimming removed 4 bases from V and 4 bases from J; junction bases left unmatched: 4. In DNA, the CDR3 is TGCAGTGCTACCGGGACAGGGGGCACAGAGACCCAGTACTTC. The encoded protein is CSATGTGGTETQYF.

This clonotype was seen a few times. In DNA, the CDR3 is TGCAGTGCTAGAGGACTAGCGTTAACCTACGAGCAGTACTTC. Translation: CSARGLALTYEQYF. The chain recombines TRBV20-1 with TRBJ2-7; 8 bases map to TRBD2. This CDR3 has 14 residues. J gave up 2 bases and V 1 base, and 4 bases lay outside the gene matches. CDR1 is DFQATT and CDR2 is SNEGSKA in the germline V gene (reference sequence).

This clonotype was counted at least ten times. This chain connects TRBV4-2 to TRBJ1-2; 11 bases align to TRBD1. Germline V gives CDR1 LGHNA, CDR2 YNFKEQ. The CDR3 length is 16 residues. With 5 bases clipped from V and 1 base from J, the junction kept 6 bases outside the gene matches. CDR3 coding DNA: TGTGCCAGCAGCAGAGTCGGGACAGGGGGTAACTATGGCTACACCTTC. This translates into CASSRVGTGGNYGYTF.

The chain is built from TRBV7-9 and TRBJ2-2, with unresolved D. The CDR3 is made up of 13 amino acids. Looked up from germline, CDR1 is SEHNR and CDR2 is FQNEAQ (reference sequence). V was clipped by 5 bases and J by 8 bases, with 12 bases between them. The CDR3 DNA is TGTGCCAGCAGCCTCGACCTATCTGGGGAGCTGTTTTTT. This translates into CASSLDLSGELFF.

J is TRBJ1-4 and V is TRBV28, with D unclear. CDR1 and CDR2 from the germline V gene are MDHEN and SYDVKM. This CDR3 has 16 amino acids. Trimming left V 5 bases short and J 0 bases short, with 13 bases between. CDR3 sequence reads: CASSDRGYTTNEKLFF. CDR3 in DNA: TGTGCCAGCAGTGACCGAGGGTACACAACTAATGAAAAACTGTTTTTT.

This clonotype was detected many times. The V call is TRBV28, the J call TRBJ2-7; 7 bases align to TRBD1. The CDR3 loop spans 16 amino acids. J gave up 2 bases and V 7 bases, and 14 bases lay outside the gene matches. The germline CDR1 and CDR2 sequences are MDHEN and SYDVKM. CDR3 loop: CASNQIGAGGAYEQYF. The CDR3 DNA sequence: TGTGCCAGCAACCAAATCGGGGCAGGGGGTGCCTACGAGCAGTACTTC. The variable domain in full, with the rest retrieved from reference TRBV28 and TRBJ2-7, is DVKVTQSSRYLVKRTGEKVFLECVQDMDHENMFWYRQDPGLGLRLIYFSYDVKMKEKGDIPEGYSVSREKKERFSLILESASTNQTSMYLCASNQIGAGGAYEQYFGPGTRLTVT.

This clonotype was found many times. The chain joins TRBV4-2 to TRBJ2-5; possible D gene TRBD2, 5 bases. Germline loops: CDR1 LGHNA, CDR2 YNFKEQ. The CDR3 is 17 amino acids. Trimming cost V 2 bases and J 1 base, with 17 bases left between them. The CDR3 here is CASSQIRRTLTQETQYF. CDR3 nucleotides: TGTGCCAGCAGCCAAATCAGACGGACTCTAACCCAAGAGACCCAGTACTTC.

The rearrangement joins TRBV12-3 or TRBV12-4 to TRBJ2-5, with TRBD1 matching 7 bases. This CDR3 is built from 12 residues. With 9 bases clipped from V and 6 bases from J, the junction kept 7 bases outside the gene matches. The CDR3 sequence: CASREGAKTQYF. The CDR3 nucleotides are TGTGCCAGTAGAGAGGGGGCCAAGACCCAGTACTTC.

The V call is TRBV2, the J call TRBJ2-3; TRBD2 matches at 13 bases. Trimming cost V 8 bases and J 6 bases; bases outside gene matches: 8. The CDR3 loop spans 15 amino acids. CDR1 is SNHLY, CDR2 FYNNEI, per germline. DNA for the CDR3: TGTGCCAGCCCCACTAGCGGGGGGGCTCAGGATACGCAGTATTTT. This sequence encodes CASPTSGGAQDTQYF. Full variable domain (outside the CDR3, taken from reference TRBV2 and TRBJ2-3): EPEVTQTPSHQVTQMGQEVILRCVPISNHLYFYWYRQILGQKVEFLVSFYNNEISEKSEIFDDQFSVERPDGSNFTLKIRSTKLEDSAMYFCASPTSGGAQDTQYFGPGTRLTVL.

This clonotype was detected a few times. A much larger clone sits a single nucleotide away, making a read error possible. The V and J genes are TRBV7-2 and TRBJ1-4; D uncertain. This CDR3 has 13 amino acids. The germline CDR1 and CDR2 sequences are SGHTA and FQGNSA. Trimming removed 1 base from V and 4 bases from J, with 4 bases in between. Here the CDR3 DNA reads TGTGCCAGCAGCTTAGGACTTAATGAAAAACTGTTTTTT. The encoded protein is CASSLGLNEKLFF.